Listed below are T cell receptor beta chains from one sample, sequenced in a study of T cells in Graves' hyperthyroidism and ophthalmopathy. TCRdb reanalysed the multiplex PCR reads using MiXCR and keeps one entry per CDR3 protein. The sample carries approximately 370,000 distinct CDR3 sequences, roughly 17% recorded once. The specimen sequenced was blood. The receptors here all came from a woman aged 25 to 39 with Graves' hyperthyroidism that later progressed to Graves' ophthalmopathy. Both conserved end residues are part of each CDR3. Each record gives: V gene, D gene, J gene, clone size, CDR3 protein, CDR3 DNA. The D gene is left open where the match is weak. Where a row states a size, it is once, few, many or the class of an expanded clone; other rows omit it.

v_gene: TRBV27; d_gene: TRBD1; j_gene: TRBJ1-6; abundance: many; CDR3aa: CASSLRNRQGTGSPLHF; CDR3nt: TGTGCCAGCAGTCTCCGCAACCGACAGGGGACGGGTTCACCCCTCCACTTT
v_gene: TRBV19; d_gene: TRBD2; j_gene: TRBJ2-7; abundance: many; CDR3aa: CASSTPGLAGGISYEQYF; CDR3nt: TGTGCCAGTAGTACACCGGGACTAGCGGGAGGAATCTCCTACGAGCAGTACTTC
v_gene: TRBV27; d_gene: -; j_gene: TRBJ2-1; abundance: many; CDR3aa: CASSLIAGPNEQFF; CDR3nt: TGTGCCAGCAGTTTAATCGCTGGCCCCAATGAGCAGTTCTTC
v_gene: TRBV12-3/TRBV12-4; d_gene: -; j_gene: TRBJ2-7; abundance: -; CDR3aa: CASSSGLGVWEQYF; CDR3nt: TGTGCCAGCAGTTCCGGACTGGGAGTGTGGGAGCAGTACTTC
v_gene: TRBV27; d_gene: -; j_gene: TRBJ1-4; abundance: many; CDR3aa: CASSDSWGDATNEKLFF; CDR3nt: TGTGCCAGCAGTGACTCATGGGGGGACGCAACTAATGAAAAACTGTTTTTT
v_gene: TRBV6-1; d_gene: TRBD1; j_gene: TRBJ1-6; abundance: -; CDR3aa: CASRNRPGTGSLNHSPLHF; CDR3nt: TGTGCCAGCAGGAACCGCCCCGGGACAGGGTCTCTGAATCATTCACCCCTCCACTTT
v_gene: TRBV18; d_gene: -; j_gene: TRBJ2-1; abundance: -; CDR3aa: CASSLGVDSSYNEQFF; CDR3nt: TGTGCCAGCTCACTAGGGGTCGATAGCTCCTACAATGAGCAGTTCTTC
v_gene: TRBV5-1; d_gene: -; j_gene: TRBJ2-1; abundance: few; CDR3aa: CASRTALYNEQFF; CDR3nt: TGCGCCAGCAGAACTGCCCTGTACAATGAGCAGTTCTTC
v_gene: TRBV2; d_gene: TRBD2; j_gene: TRBJ2-7; abundance: many; CDR3aa: CAGSELAGAYEQYF; CDR3nt: TGTGCCGGCAGTGAACTAGCGGGGGCATACGAGCAGTACTTC
v_gene: TRBV5-5; d_gene: -; j_gene: TRBJ1-2; abundance: -; CDR3aa: CASSLGGTFSYGYTF; CDR3nt: TGTGCCAGCAGCTTGGGAGGGACATTTTCCTATGGCTACACCTTC
v_gene: TRBV6-2/TRBV6-3; d_gene: -; j_gene: TRBJ1-1; abundance: -; CDR3aa: CASSPLQGEKMNTEAFF; CDR3nt: TGTGCCAGCAGTCCATTACAGGGAGAGAAAATGAACACTGAAGCTTTCTTT
v_gene: TRBV29-1; d_gene: -; j_gene: TRBJ1-1; abundance: many; CDR3aa: CSAPFGAGMNTEAFF; CDR3nt: TGCAGCGCGCCCTTCGGGGCCGGGATGAACACTGAAGCTTTCTTT
v_gene: TRBV19; d_gene: -; j_gene: TRBJ1-5; abundance: many; CDR3aa: CASNNDRDQPQHF; CDR3nt: TGTGCCAGTAATAATGACAGAGATCAGCCCCAGCATTTT
v_gene: TRBV19; d_gene: -; j_gene: TRBJ1-5; abundance: many; CDR3aa: CASSLDGAPSNQPQHF; CDR3nt: TGTGCCAGTAGTCTTGATGGAGCCCCGAGCAATCAGCCCCAGCATTTT
v_gene: TRBV5-6; d_gene: TRBD2; j_gene: TRBJ2-7; abundance: -; CDR3aa: CASSWGTSGEQYF; CDR3nt: TGTGCCAGCAGCTGGGGGACTAGTGGCGAGCAGTACTTC
v_gene: TRBV5-1; d_gene: -; j_gene: TRBJ2-1; abundance: -; CDR3aa: CASSFTPNNEQFF; CDR3nt: TGCGCCAGCAGCTTCACACCGAACAATGAGCAGTTCTTC
v_gene: TRBV5-1; d_gene: -; j_gene: TRBJ2-7; abundance: many; CDR3aa: CASSLIRGSYEQYF; CDR3nt: TGCGCCAGCAGCTTGATCAGGGGCTCCTACGAGCAGTACTTC
v_gene: TRBV10-3; d_gene: TRBD2; j_gene: TRBJ2-1; abundance: many; CDR3aa: CAISTSGSLFFEQFF; CDR3nt: TGTGCCATCAGTACTAGCGGGAGTCTCTTCTTCGAGCAGTTCTTC
v_gene: TRBV20-1; d_gene: TRBD1; j_gene: TRBJ1-2; abundance: many; CDR3aa: CSARDQGQAYGYTF; CDR3nt: TGCAGTGCTAGAGATCAAGGACAGGCCTATGGCTACACCTTC
v_gene: TRBV3-1; d_gene: -; j_gene: TRBJ2-1; abundance: few; CDR3aa: CASSPFSLRAYNEQFF; CDR3nt: TGTGCCAGCAGCCCCTTTTCACTCAGGGCCTACAATGAGCAGTTCTTC
v_gene: TRBV5-1; d_gene: TRBD1; j_gene: TRBJ1-2; abundance: many; CDR3aa: CASSPDRGSVYGYTF; CDR3nt: TGCGCCAGCAGCCCCGACAGGGGAAGTGTCTATGGCTACACCTTC
v_gene: TRBV11-2; d_gene: -; j_gene: TRBJ2-7; abundance: many; CDR3aa: CASSIRGRGKEERTYEQYF; CDR3nt: TGTGCCAGCAGCATACGAGGGAGAGGGAAGGAGGAGAGGACCTACGAGCAGTACTTC
v_gene: TRBV19; d_gene: TRBD1; j_gene: TRBJ1-1; abundance: many; CDR3aa: CASSIGKTGFFAEAFF; CDR3nt: TGTGCCAGTAGTATAGGAAAGACAGGGTTCTTCGCTGAAGCTTTCTTT
v_gene: TRBV12-3/TRBV12-4; d_gene: -; j_gene: TRBJ1-3; abundance: many; CDR3aa: CASSGKPEGRGIGNTIYF; CDR3nt: TGTGCCAGCAGTGGAAAACCCGAGGGCAGGGGAATTGGAAACACCATATATTTT
v_gene: TRBV4-1; d_gene: -; j_gene: TRBJ2-3; abundance: -; CDR3aa: CASSQVGRDTQYF; CDR3nt: TGCGCCAGCAGCCAAGTTGGGCGAGATACGCAGTATTTT
v_gene: TRBV6-2/TRBV6-3; d_gene: TRBD2; j_gene: TRBJ2-1; abundance: few; CDR3aa: CASSYPLGGGLYPHNEQFF; CDR3nt: TGTGCCAGCAGTTACCCTCTCGGCGGGGGGCTTTATCCTCACAATGAGCAGTTCTTC
v_gene: TRBV11-2; d_gene: -; j_gene: TRBJ2-4; abundance: many; CDR3aa: CASSLTGQSKNIQYF; CDR3nt: TGTGCCAGCAGCTTAACCGGACAGTCCAAAAACATTCAGTACTTC
v_gene: TRBV7-9; d_gene: -; j_gene: TRBJ2-4; abundance: -; CDR3aa: CASSSPQSYIQYF; CDR3nt: TGTGCCAGCAGCTCCCCCCAGTCTTACATTCAGTACTTC
v_gene: TRBV27; d_gene: -; j_gene: TRBJ1-1; abundance: many; CDR3aa: CASSLGGIFTEAFF; CDR3nt: TGTGCCAGCAGCCTAGGGGGGATCTTCACTGAAGCTTTCTTT
v_gene: TRBV2; d_gene: -; j_gene: TRBJ1-6; abundance: few; CDR3aa: CASSQDRALISSPLHF; CDR3nt: TGTGCCAGCAGCCAAGACCGGGCCCTGATCTCTTCACCCCTCCACTTT
v_gene: TRBV28; d_gene: -; j_gene: TRBJ2-3; abundance: -; CDR3aa: CASSLFGYRHLGTDTQYF; CDR3nt: TGTGCCAGCAGTTTGTTCGGGTACCGCCACTTGGGCACAGATACGCAGTATTTT
v_gene: TRBV4-1; d_gene: TRBD1; j_gene: TRBJ1-4; abundance: -; CDR3aa: CASSQSRQGSREKLFF; CDR3nt: TGCGCCAGCAGCCAATCCCGACAGGGCTCACGTGAAAAACTGTTTTTT
v_gene: TRBV6-9; d_gene: -; j_gene: TRBJ2-7; abundance: -; CDR3aa: CASSLAEGSYEQYF; CDR3nt: TGTGCCAGCAGTTTAGCGGAAGGCTCCTACGAGCAGTACTTC
v_gene: TRBV28; d_gene: -; j_gene: TRBJ2-1; abundance: -; CDR3aa: CASRLKGGEQFF; CDR3nt: TGTGCCAGCAGGTTAAAGGGTGGCGAGCAGTTCTTC
v_gene: TRBV19; d_gene: -; j_gene: TRBJ1-4; abundance: -; CDR3aa: CASSGGRQLNNEKLFF; CDR3nt: TGTGCCAGTAGTGGAGGACGACAGCTTAATAATGAAAAACTGTTTTTT
v_gene: TRBV10-1; d_gene: -; j_gene: TRBJ2-3; abundance: few; CDR3aa: CASSEPGDGASTDTQYF; CDR3nt: TGCGCCAGCAGTGAGCCAGGGGACGGTGCCAGCACAGATACGCAGTATTTT
v_gene: TRBV3-1; d_gene: TRBD2; j_gene: TRBJ2-1; abundance: -; CDR3aa: CASSQDRASGRQFF; CDR3nt: TGTGCCAGCAGCCAAGATCGGGCTAGCGGGCGTCAGTTCTTC
v_gene: TRBV10-3; d_gene: TRBD2; j_gene: TRBJ2-2; abundance: many; CDR3aa: CAISEGLENTGELFF; CDR3nt: TGTGCCATCAGTGAGGGACTAGAGAACACCGGGGAGCTGTTTTTT
v_gene: TRBV29-1; d_gene: -; j_gene: TRBJ2-5; abundance: -; CDR3aa: CSVEAASQETQYF; CDR3nt: TGCAGCGTTGAAGCCGCCAGTCAAGAGACCCAGTACTTC
v_gene: TRBV30; d_gene: -; j_gene: TRBJ1-6; abundance: -; CDR3aa: CAWRGGMDHTASPLHF; CDR3nt: TGTGCCTGGAGAGGGGGAATGGACCACACGGCTTCACCCCTCCACTTT
v_gene: TRBV7-9; d_gene: TRBD1; j_gene: TRBJ1-6; abundance: many; CDR3aa: CASSLRRGETGANSPLHF; CDR3nt: TGTGCCAGCAGCTTACGACGAGGGGAGACAGGGGCTAATTCACCCCTCCACTTT
v_gene: TRBV6-2/TRBV6-3; d_gene: -; j_gene: TRBJ2-7; abundance: many; CDR3aa: CASSPDLDSYEQYF; CDR3nt: TGTGCCAGCAGTCCGGACTTGGATTCCTACGAGCAGTACTTC
v_gene: TRBV5-4; d_gene: -; j_gene: TRBJ1-6; abundance: -; CDR3aa: CASSLSRDNSPLHF; CDR3nt: TGTGCCAGCAGCTTGTCCAGAGATAATTCACCCCTCCACTTT
v_gene: TRBV29-1; d_gene: -; j_gene: TRBJ2-5; abundance: many; CDR3aa: CSVDSNRGRQETQYF; CDR3nt: TGCAGCGTTGATAGTAATCGGGGGCGGCAAGAGACCCAGTACTTC
v_gene: TRBV30; d_gene: -; j_gene: TRBJ2-4; abundance: few; CDR3aa: CAWGRTLAKNIQYF; CDR3nt: TGTGCCTGGGGGAGGACATTAGCCAAAAACATTCAGTACTTC
v_gene: TRBV19; d_gene: -; j_gene: TRBJ2-7; abundance: -; CDR3aa: CASSMGHYEQYF; CDR3nt: TGTGCCAGTAGTATGGGGCACTACGAGCAGTACTTC
v_gene: TRBV15; d_gene: -; j_gene: TRBJ2-2; abundance: few; CDR3aa: CATSRQENTGELFF; CDR3nt: TGTGCCACCAGCAGACAGGAAAACACCGGGGAGCTGTTTTTT
v_gene: TRBV7-9; d_gene: -; j_gene: TRBJ2-2; abundance: few; CDR3aa: CASSARRTGELFF; CDR3nt: TGTGCCAGCAGCGCCCGTCGGACCGGGGAGCTGTTTTTT
v_gene: TRBV11-2; d_gene: -; j_gene: TRBJ2-1; abundance: many; CDR3aa: CASSLDPPTPLYNEQFF; CDR3nt: TGTGCCAGCAGCTTAGATCCCCCCACGCCTCTATACAATGAGCAGTTCTTC